This T cell receptor beta chain was captured by sequencing in a study of T-cell reconstitution after alpha-beta-depleted transplantation in children. This clonotype was detected a few times. This CDR3 contains 23 residues. It was with unique molecular identifiers that the TCRbeta library was prepared. Via MiXCR, TCRdb re-called the PCR reads, giving one row per CDR3 protein. The data contain about 510,000 distinct CDR3 sequences, approximately 10% of them singletons. This sequence originates from a female patient aged 2 to 10 who had a stem cell transplant for aplastic anemia, so the T cells may come from the graft donor. The sample here was PBMCs, mostly from graft donor cells, taken 180 days after TCRalphabeta/CD19-depleted stem cell transplant. The chain carries TRBV12-1 and TRBJ2-2; TRBD2 reflects the table's D call only, with no check against the DNA. TRBV12-1 counts as a pseudogene. DNA for the CDR3: TGTGCCAGCAGCAATTCCCCCATACAAGAGGCGGTACTATGTTACACTAACACCGGGGAGCTGTTTTTT. Protein sequence: CASSNSPIQEAVLCYTNTGELFF.